This passage covers 27 T cell receptor beta chains from one sample sequenced in a study of tumor and adjacent non-tumor tissue in lung cancer. A modified ARM-PCR protocol with three rounds of nested PCR amplified TCRbeta. TCRdb fed the multiplex PCR reads into MiXCR, producing one record per CDR3 protein. The sample has 94,000 or so distinct CDR3 sequences, 75% to 85% seen once. RNA was extracted from bulk tissue without any cell sorting. Distant lung tissue was collected more than 3 cm away from the tumor edge. The sequenced sample was distant non-tumor lung tissue. The source is a woman aged 45-59 years with non-small cell lung cancer.

On this clonotype: A junction end diverges from the germline sequence, so it may reflect a read error. The chain has TRBV10-3 and TRBJ2-1, with D maybe TRBD1 (6 bases). Germline CDR1 is ENHRY and CDR2 is SYGVKD. The CDR3 spans 15 residues. CDR3 DNA sequence: TGTGCCATCACTGAGCCGGACAGCGTCTACAATGAGCAGGTCTTC. It is translated as CAITEPDSVYNEQVF.

The chain uses TRBV4-1 and TRBJ1-1; TRBD1 might be the D (6 bases). V lost 4 bases to trimming and J lost 4 bases, with 22 bases between them. Germline V lookup: CDR1 MGHRA, CDR2 YSYEKL. This CDR3 contains 17 residues. CDR3 coding DNA: TGCGCCAGCAGCCCGATCCCGATAATTAGAGGGGGCACTGAAGCTTTCTTT. Protein: CASSPIPIIRGGTEAFF.

This clonotype was counted a single time. The junction differs from germline at one of its ends, possibly a read error. The V gene is TRBV7-9, the J gene TRBJ2-3; D is unclear. From germline, CDR1 is SEHNR and CDR2 FQNEAQ (reference sequence). The CDR3 extends over 12 amino acids. CDR3 loop: CASIQTLDKQYF. The CDR3 region has the DNA TGTGCCAGCATCCAAACATTAGATAAGCAGTATTTT. Full variable domain (outside the CDR3, taken from reference TRBV7-9 and TRBJ2-3): DTGVSQNPRHKITKRGQNVTFRCDPISEHNRLYWYRQTLGQGPEFLTYFQNEAQLEKSRLLSDRFSAERPKGSFSTLEIQRTEQGDSAMYLCASIQTLDKQYFGPGTRLTVL.

This clonotype was seen only a few times. Germline is not matched at one junction end, which may reflect a read error. The J gene is TRBJ2-3, the V gene TRBV5-1; TRBD2 is a possible D gene (6 bases). The CDR3 runs 14 residues. Germline CDR1 and CDR2: SGHRS and YFSETQ. The CDR3 reads CANSHGQGGDTQYF. The CDR3 DNA is TGCGCCAACAGCCATGGGCAGGGAGGAGATACGCAGTATTTT.

CDR3 residues: CASSDHFGGIGNEKLFF. The CDR3 coding sequence is TGTGCCAGCAGTGACCACTTCGGCGGGATAGGCAATGAAAAACTGTTTTTT. V and J are TRBV6-1 and TRBJ1-4; D not certain. Looked up from germline, CDR1 is MNHNS and CDR2 is SASEGT. CDR3 length: 17 residues. Trimming shortened V by 3 bases and J by 5 bases, and 19 bases separated the two germline ends.

This clonotype was seen a single time. Because the CDR3 is missing its conserved closing phenylalanine or tryptophan, this is likely a read error. The DNA is omitted, as the CDR3 cannot be located on it reliably, and the CDR3 follows TCRdb's listing. This chain uses TRBV30 with TRBJ2-3; TRBD2 is the table's D call, not checked against the DNA. The germline V gene has CDR1 GTSNPN and CDR2 SVGIG (reference sequence). From its first to its last residue, the CDR3 has 15 amino acids. CDR3 protein: CAWSHLAGVRYTEYS.

This clonotype was picked up a small number of times. Since a much larger clone is just one base distant, this may be a read error. The rearrangement uses TRBV28 and TRBJ2-2; 7 positions match TRBD2. The germline V gene encodes CDR1 MDHEN and CDR2 SYDVKM. This CDR3 comprises 16 residues. This chain's CDR3 is CASLRAGGGRTGELLF. In DNA form, the CDR3 reads TGTGCCAGTCTCCGAGCTGGGGGAGGGCGTACCGGGGAGCTGCTTTTT.

This chain uses TRBV14 with TRBJ2-1; D remains unclear. Deletions cut 5 bases from V and 5 bases from J, with 13 bases between. Germline assignment: CDR1 SGHDN and CDR2 FVKESK. This CDR3 has 14 residues. The CDR3 reads CASSFLSGHNEQFF. The CDR3 DNA reads TGTGCCAGCAGCTTTTTGTCAGGCCACAATGAGCAGTTCTTC.

To note about this clonotype: The missing conserved phenylalanine or tryptophan at the end of this CDR3 makes a read error likely. The chain uses TRBV5-6 and TRBJ2-1, with D possibly TRBD2 on 6 matching bases. Germline-derived CDR1 and CDR2 are SGHDT and YYEEEE. The CDR3 loop spans 15 amino acids. CDR3 sequence (DNA): TGTGCCAACAGCTTATTGCGGGACTCTTACAATGAGCAGTTCTTA. Translated, it gives CANSLLRDSYNEQFL.

On this clonotype itself: Compared with germline, one end of the junction differs, possibly owing to a read error. V and J are TRBV4-1 and TRBJ2-2; perhaps TRBD2 as D (5 bases). The germline gives CDR1 MGHRA, CDR2 YSYEKL. There are 16 residues in the CDR3. CDR3 amino acids: CTSSQEGGLVTGELSF. As DNA, the CDR3 is TGCACCAGCAGCCAAGAAGGAGGTCTAGTGACCGGGGAGCTGTCTTTT.

In regard to this clonotype: Because the CDR3's place on the DNA is in doubt, the DNA is left out and the CDR3 is given as listed by TCRdb. The chain has TRBV29-1 and TRBJ2-7; the table's D call of TRBD1 was not tested on the DNA. 13 amino acids form the CDR3, both terminal residues included. Germline V lookup: CDR1 SQVTM, CDR2 ANQGSEA. The CDR3 is CSVVGTGSYEQYF.

A remark on this clonotype: The germline gene is not matched at one end of the junction; a read error may be the cause. This sequence joins TRBV20-1 and TRBJ2-3, with 11 bases aligning to TRBD2. CDR3 length equals 18 residues. Germline V gene sequence: CDR1 DFQATT, CDR2 SNEGSKA (reference sequence). CDR3 DNA sequence: TGCAGTGCTAGAGTTGTGGGACTAGCGGTGGGTAGCACTGATACGCAGTATTTT. Its protein is CSARVVGLAVGSTDTQYF.

Points on this clonotype: This may be a read error: a much more frequent sequence differs by one nucleotide. The DNA of the CDR3 is TGTGCCAGCAGCCCTCTCGAGAAGGGTGGGTACACTGAAGCTTTCTTT. This gives the protein CASSPLEKGGYTEAFF. The chain uses TRBV7-2 and TRBJ1-1; unclear D gene. CDR3 length: 16 amino acids. With 5 bases removed from V and 3 bases from J, the gap between germline ends came to 19 bases. Germline CDR1 and CDR2: SGHTA and FQGNSA.

The genes are TRBV6-1 and TRBJ2-3; 8 bases are a match to TRBD2. Per the germline V gene, CDR1 is MNHNS and CDR2 is SASEGT. This CDR3 is built from 15 residues. V lost 4 bases, J lost 4 bases, and 7 bases stayed unmatched. The DNA of the CDR3 is TGTGCCAGCAGTGTCCCCGCGGGAGGCCCAGATACGCAGTATTTT. Its translation is CASSVPAGGPDTQYF.

Ten or more counts support this clonotype. The chain carries TRBV6-4 and TRBJ2-1, with 8 positions matching TRBD2. The CDR3 length is 15 residues. The germline V gene has CDR1 MRHNA and CDR2 SNTAGT. After removal of 5 bases from V and 4 bases from J, the junction contained 7 bases not matched to a gene. The CDR3 region has the DNA TGTGCCAGCAGTCGAAGCGGGAGTGGATACAATGAGCAGTTCTTC. Its translation: CASSRSGSGYNEQFF.

This clonotype was found a few times. The chain joins TRBV5-1 to TRBJ2-7; 7 bases map to TRBD1. Trimming cost V 6 bases and J 5 bases; bases outside gene matches: 11. The germline gives CDR1 SGHRS, CDR2 YFSETQ. CDR3 size: 14 residues. CDR3 sequence (DNA): TGCGCCAGCACCTTCCTGACAGGGCGCCACGAGCAGTACTTC. It yields the protein CASTFLTGRHEQYF.

Regarding this clonotype: Just one base apart from a much larger clone, this may be a read error. The chain has TRBV20-1 and TRBJ2-7; D is perhaps TRBD1 (6 bases). The germline V gene has CDR1 DFQATT and CDR2 SNEGSKA (reference sequence). This CDR3 contains 12 residues. Trimming stripped 0 bases from V and 9 bases from J, with 12 bases between. The CDR3 here is CSARDVRGGQYF. The CDR3, as DNA: TGCAGTGCTAGAGATGTCAGGGGCGGGCAGTACTTC.

The chain uses TRBV6-2 or TRBV6-3 and TRBJ2-1; TRBD1 might be the D (5 bases). Trimming removed 8 bases from V and 0 bases from J, with 14 bases in between. The CDR3 spans 15 residues. From germline, CDR1 is MNHEY and CDR2 SVGEGT. The CDR3 DNA is TGTGCCAGCGGTTCTGCAGGGCCCTCCTACAATGAGCAGTTCTTC. It specifies CASGSAGPSYNEQFF.

The chain employs TRBV29-1 and TRBJ2-7; 7 bases map to TRBD1. This CDR3 has 14 residues. V was pared by 3 bases and J by 5 bases, with 10 bases of the junction left unmatched. CDR1 is SQVTM, CDR2 ANQGSEA, per germline. The CDR3 nucleotides read TGCAGCGTTGAGGATAGACAGGGTTCCCACGAGCAGTACTTC. Encoded protein: CSVEDRQGSHEQYF.

To note about this clonotype: A much bigger clone sits one base away, suggesting this may be a read error. The chain combines TRBV20-1 with TRBJ2-6; maybe TRBD1 (6 bases). This CDR3 has 19 amino acids. Germline V CDR1 and CDR2: DFQATT, SNEGSKA (reference sequence). Here the CDR3 DNA reads TGCAGTGTTAGAGATGGTTCGGTTTCAGGGGTCTCTGGGGCCAACGTCCTGACTTTC. Translation: CSVRDGSVSGVSGANVLTF.

The V gene is TRBV6-2 or TRBV6-3, the J gene TRBJ2-7; weak D call: TRBD2 (6 bases). The CDR3 runs to 15 residues. Trimming cost V 2 bases and J 6 bases, with 17 bases left between them. Per germline, CDR1 MNHEY and CDR2 SVGEGT. The DNA of the CDR3 is TGTGCCAGCAGTTACGTAAGACTATCGGGAGTCGAGCAGTACTTC. It translates to CASSYVRLSGVEQYF.

This chain joins TRBV6-2 or TRBV6-3 and TRBJ1-2; D is unclear. CDR1 and CDR2 from the germline V gene are MNHEY and SVGEGT. The germline V and J ends were trimmed by 2 bases and 6 bases, with 16 bases remaining between them. CDR3 size: 15 residues. The DNA for the CDR3 is TGTGCCAGCAGTTACATAGAGGGCGAGTCCAATGGCTACACCTTC. Translating it yields CASSYIEGESNGYTF.

The V call is TRBV4-2, the J call TRBJ2-7; 12 positions agree with TRBD2. Germline assignment: CDR1 LGHNA and CDR2 YNFKEQ. V lost 0 bases and J lost 4; bases outside the gene matches: 4. The CDR3 covers 16 residues. This CDR3 reads CASSQDLTSGSYEQYF. CDR3 bases: TGTGCCAGCAGCCAAGATTTGACTAGCGGGAGTTACGAGCAGTACTTC.

This rearrangement joins TRBV6-5 to TRBJ1-3; D unresolved. Germline V gene lookup returns CDR1 MNHEY and CDR2 SVGAGI. The V end was cut by 10 bases, the J end by 2 bases, with 15 bases between. The CDR3 extends over 14 amino acids. DNA of the CDR3: TGTGCCATTACCCTCCAGATAGCTGGAAACACCATATATTTT. Its protein is CAITLQIAGNTIYF.

About this clonotype: An end of the junction differs from the germline gene, which may be a read error. The chain couples TRBV11-2 to TRBJ2-3; the D gene is possibly TRBD1 (5 bases). Per germline, CDR1 SGHAT and CDR2 FQNNGV. CDR3 size: 15 residues. Here the CDR3 DNA reads TGTGCCAGCACCTTAGGACCTCCAGGGAACCATACGCAGTATTTT. Protein sequence: CASTLGPPGNHTQYF.

This sequence joins TRBV11-2 and TRBJ1-1; D perhaps matches TRBD1 (5 bases). Looked up from germline, CDR1 is SGHAT and CDR2 is FQNNGV. V lost 0 bases and J lost 4, with 12 bases in between. This CDR3 is 15 amino acids long. Here the CDR3 reads CASSLEPGTSTEAFF. In DNA, the CDR3 is TGTGCCAGCAGCTTAGAGCCCGGGACGAGCACTGAAGCTTTCTTT. The full variable domain, with the rest looked up from reference TRBV11-2 and TRBJ1-1, is EAGVAQSPRYKIIEKRQSVAFWCNPISGHATLYWYQQILGQGPKLLIQFQNNGVVDDSQLPKDRFSAERLKGVDSTLKIQPAKLEDSAVYLCASSLEPGTSTEAFFGQGTRLTVV.

This rearrangement joins TRBV5-1 to TRBJ1-2; 10 bases align to TRBD1. V dropped 6 bases and J dropped 8; count of bases not matched to a gene: 16. The CDR3 is 16 amino acids. From germline, CDR1 is SGHRS and CDR2 YFSETQ. The CDR3 DNA sequence: TGCGCCAGCATCCTCGCTCTCGGACAGGGGGTGCGGGGCTACACCTTC. Translated: CASILALGQGVRGYTF.